The source of this TCR beta chain is a study of blood T cell repertoires in COVID-19. CDR3 length: 16 amino acids. Germline CDR1 and CDR2: MGHRA and YSYEKL. The germline V and J ends were trimmed by 1 base and 0 bases, with 9 bases remaining between them. Assay: immunoSEQ multiplex PCR; the TCRdb copy retains only in-frame clones and omits some. The sample contains almost 400,000 clones, 88% of which appear only once. This sequence was found in a woman aged 25-40 years with acute COVID-19. The sample was PBMCs or T cells enriched from blood (not recorded which). The chain carries TRBV4-1 and TRBJ1-4; D possibly corresponds to TRBD1 (5 bases). CDR3 in DNA: TGCGCCAGCAGCCAAGGCAGGGCGGCAACTAATGAAAAACTGTTTTTT. It is translated as CASSQGRAATNEKLFF.